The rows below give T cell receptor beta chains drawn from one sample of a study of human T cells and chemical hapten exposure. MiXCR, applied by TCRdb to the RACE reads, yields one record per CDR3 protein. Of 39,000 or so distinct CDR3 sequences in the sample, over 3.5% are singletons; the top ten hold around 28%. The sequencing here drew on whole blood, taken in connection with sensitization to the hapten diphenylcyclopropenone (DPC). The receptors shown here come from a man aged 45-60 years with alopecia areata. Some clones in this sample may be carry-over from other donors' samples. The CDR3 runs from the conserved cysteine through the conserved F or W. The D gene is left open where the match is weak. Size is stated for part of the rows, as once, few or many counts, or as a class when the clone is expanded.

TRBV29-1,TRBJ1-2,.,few,CSVEVKQINNYGYTF,TGCAGCGTTGAAGTTAAACAGATTAATAACTATGGCTACACCTTC
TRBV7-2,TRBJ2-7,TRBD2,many,CASSIGLAGGSYEQYF,TGTGCCAGCAGCATAGGACTAGCGGGAGGGTCCTACGAGCAGTACTTC
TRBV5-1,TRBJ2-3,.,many,CASSQGRGGTDTQYF,TGCGCCAGCAGCCAGGGCCGAGGTGGCACAGATACGCAGTATTTT
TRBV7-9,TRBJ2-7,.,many,CASSPTGPNYEQYF,TGTGCCAGCAGCCCTACAGGTCCCAACTACGAGCAGTACTTC
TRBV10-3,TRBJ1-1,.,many,CAISAQGSEAFF,TGTGCCATCAGTGCTCAGGGCTCTGAAGCTTTCTTT
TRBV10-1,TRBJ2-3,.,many,CASSGQATDTQYF,TGCGCCAGCAGTGGTCAAGCAACAGATACGCAGTATTTT
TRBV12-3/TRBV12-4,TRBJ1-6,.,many,CASSSRDPNSPLHF,TGTGCCAGCAGTTCTCGGGATCCTAATTCACCCCTCCACTTT
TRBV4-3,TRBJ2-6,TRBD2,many,CASSQDAGGGRANVLTF,TGCGCCAGCAGCCAAGATGCGGGAGGAGGTAGGGCCAACGTCCTGACTTTC
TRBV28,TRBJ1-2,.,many,CASSLGTQRIRYGYTF,TGTGCCAGCAGTTTAGGGACGCAGCGCATCCGTTATGGCTACACCTTC
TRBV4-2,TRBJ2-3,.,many,CASSQDGAASLTDTQYF,TGTGCCAGCAGCCAAGACGGAGCGGCCTCGCTCACAGATACGCAGTATTTT
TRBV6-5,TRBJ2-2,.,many,CASSYSMGSNTGELFF,TGTGCCAGCAGTTACTCGATGGGGTCGAACACCGGGGAGCTGTTTTTT
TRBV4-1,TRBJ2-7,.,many,CASSQEGARSYEQYF,TGCGCCAGCAGCCAAGAAGGGGCCAGATCCTACGAGCAGTACTTC
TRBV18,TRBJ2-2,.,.,CASSPPQGSTGELFF,TGTGCCAGCTCACCACCACAGGGAAGCACCGGGGAGCTGTTTTTT
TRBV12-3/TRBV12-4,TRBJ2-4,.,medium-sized,CASSFGGKNIQYF,TGTGCCAGCAGTTTCGGAGGCAAAAACATTCAGTACTTC
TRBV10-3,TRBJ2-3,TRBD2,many,CAIGGGLAGALSSTDTQYF,TGTGCCATCGGGGGAGGACTAGCGGGCGCACTTTCTAGCACAGATACGCAGTATTTT
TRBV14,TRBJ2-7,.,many,CASSPGPGYHEQYF,TGTGCCAGCAGCCCGGGGCCAGGGTACCACGAGCAGTACTTC
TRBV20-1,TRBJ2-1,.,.,CSARPAVFEQFF,TGCAGTGCTAGGCCGGCAGTTTTTGAGCAGTTCTTC
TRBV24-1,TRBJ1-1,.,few,CATSDYTEAFF,TGTGCCACCAGTGATTACACTGAAGCTTTCTTT
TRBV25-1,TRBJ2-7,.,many,CASGGGPYEQYF,TGTGCCAGCGGGGGGGGGCCCTACGAGCAGTACTTC
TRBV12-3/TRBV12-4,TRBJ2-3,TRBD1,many,CASSPGTEDTQYF,TGTGCCAGCAGCCCGGGGACAGAAGATACGCAGTATTTT
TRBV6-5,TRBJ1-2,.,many,CASSYEGNDGYTF,TGTGCCAGCAGTTACGAGGGGAATGATGGCTACACCTTC
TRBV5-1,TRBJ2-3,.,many,CASSLAGEHSTDTQYF,TGCGCCAGCAGCTTGGCCGGCGAACACAGCACAGATACGCAGTATTTT
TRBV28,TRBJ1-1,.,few,CASRTRGGFAEAFF,TGTGCCAGCAGAACACGAGGGGGGTTTGCTGAAGCTTTCTTT
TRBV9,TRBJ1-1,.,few,CASSGTLRLNTEAFF,TGTGCCAGCAGCGGTACACTCCGCCTAAACACTGAAGCTTTCTTT
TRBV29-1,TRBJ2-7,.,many,CSVEVGSSGAEQYF,TGCAGCGTTGAAGTTGGGTCTAGTGGTGCCGAGCAGTACTTC
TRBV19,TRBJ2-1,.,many,CASSIQVVGEQFF,TGTGCCAGTAGTATCCAGGTAGTTGGTGAGCAGTTCTTC
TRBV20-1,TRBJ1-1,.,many,CSAREPTTRTWTEAFF,TGCAGTGCTAGAGAGCCCACGACCAGGACTTGGACTGAAGCTTTCTTT
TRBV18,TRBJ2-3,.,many,CASSPPSVDTQYF,TGTGCCAGCTCACCACCGTCGGTGGATACGCAGTATTTT
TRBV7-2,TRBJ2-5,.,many,CASSFGGEETQYF,TGTGCCAGCAGCTTCGGTGGTGAGGAGACCCAGTACTTC
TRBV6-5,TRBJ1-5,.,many,CASSSPDQPQHF,TGTGCCAGCAGTTCCCCTGATCAGCCCCAGCATTTT
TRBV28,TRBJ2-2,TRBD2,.,CASSYRLAPTGELFF,TGTGCCAGCAGTTATCGACTAGCGCCCACCGGGGAGCTGTTTTTT
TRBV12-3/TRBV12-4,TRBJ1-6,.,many,CASSPGQLRHSPLHF,TGTGCCAGCAGCCCTGGACAGCTGAGGCATTCACCCCTCCACTTT
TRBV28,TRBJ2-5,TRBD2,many,CASTGVAGGTRAQETQYF,TGTGCCAGCACCGGAGTGGCGGGAGGTACCCGGGCGCAAGAGACCCAGTACTTC
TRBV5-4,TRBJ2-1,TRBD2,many,CASSLGLAGMSSYNEQFF,TGTGCCAGCAGCTTAGGCCTAGCGGGAATGAGCTCCTACAATGAGCAGTTCTTC
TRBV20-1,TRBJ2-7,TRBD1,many,CSAIQGAYEQYF,TGCAGTGCCATACAGGGGGCCTACGAGCAGTACTTC
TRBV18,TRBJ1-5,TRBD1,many,CASSGTGGAGGNQPQHF,TGTGCCAGCTCAGGTACAGGGGGCGCGGGGGGCAATCAGCCCCAGCATTTT
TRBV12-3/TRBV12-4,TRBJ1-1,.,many,CASSQPPGVGTEAFF,TGTGCCAGCAGTCAGCCCCCGGGGGTGGGGACTGAAGCTTTCTTT
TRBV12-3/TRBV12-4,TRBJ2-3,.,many,CASSFGIRGDTQYF,TGTGCCAGCAGTTTCGGGATACGGGGAGATACGCAGTATTTT
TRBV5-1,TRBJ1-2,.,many,CASSLEGSQSYTF,TGCGCCAGCAGCTTGGAAGGGAGTCAGAGCTACACCTTC
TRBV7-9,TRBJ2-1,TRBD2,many,CASRGEGRIEQFF,TGTGCCAGCCGGGGGGAGGGCCGAATTGAGCAGTTCTTC
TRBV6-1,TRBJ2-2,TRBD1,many,CASSEVQGSVGELFF,TGTGCCAGCAGTGAAGTACAGGGGAGCGTAGGGGAGCTGTTTTTT
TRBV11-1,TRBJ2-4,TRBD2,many,CASSEGLAGGKNIQYF,TGTGCCAGCAGCGAGGGGCTAGCGGGAGGTAAAAACATTCAGTACTTC
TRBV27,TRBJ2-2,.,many,CASSFGGNTGELFF,TGTGCCAGCAGTTTTGGGGGGAACACCGGGGAGCTGTTTTTT
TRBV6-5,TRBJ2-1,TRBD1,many,CASSEGAQPYNEQFF,TGTGCCAGCAGCGAGGGGGCTCAACCTTACAATGAGCAGTTCTTC
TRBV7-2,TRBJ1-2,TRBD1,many,CASSLDRGLYGYTF,TGTGCCAGCAGCTTGGACAGGGGACTCTATGGCTACACCTTC